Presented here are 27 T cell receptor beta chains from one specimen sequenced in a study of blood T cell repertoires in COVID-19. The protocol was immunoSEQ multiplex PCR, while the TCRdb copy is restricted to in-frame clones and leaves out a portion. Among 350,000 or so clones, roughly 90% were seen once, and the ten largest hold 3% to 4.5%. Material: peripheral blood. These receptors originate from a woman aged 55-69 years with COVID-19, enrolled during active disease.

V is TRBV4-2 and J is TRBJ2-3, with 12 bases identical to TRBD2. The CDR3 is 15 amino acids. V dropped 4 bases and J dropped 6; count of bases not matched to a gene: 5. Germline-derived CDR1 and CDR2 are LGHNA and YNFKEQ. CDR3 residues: CASSPSGGAEDTQYF. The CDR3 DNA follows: TGTGCCAGCAGCCCTAGCGGGGGGGCGGAGGATACGCAGTATTTT.

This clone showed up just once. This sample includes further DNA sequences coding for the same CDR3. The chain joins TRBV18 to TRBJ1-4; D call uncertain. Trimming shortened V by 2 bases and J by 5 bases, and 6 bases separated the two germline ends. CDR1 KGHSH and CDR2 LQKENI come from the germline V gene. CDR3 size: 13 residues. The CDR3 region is CASSPSANEKLFF. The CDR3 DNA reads TGTGCCAGCTCACCATCTGCGAATGAAAAACTGTTTTTT.

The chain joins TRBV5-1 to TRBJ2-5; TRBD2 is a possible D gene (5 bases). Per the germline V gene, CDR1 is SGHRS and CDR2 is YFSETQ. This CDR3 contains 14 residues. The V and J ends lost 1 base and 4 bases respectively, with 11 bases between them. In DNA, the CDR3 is TGCGCCAGCAGCTTGACGCCTGCGGGAGAGACCCAGTACTTC. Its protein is CASSLTPAGETQYF.

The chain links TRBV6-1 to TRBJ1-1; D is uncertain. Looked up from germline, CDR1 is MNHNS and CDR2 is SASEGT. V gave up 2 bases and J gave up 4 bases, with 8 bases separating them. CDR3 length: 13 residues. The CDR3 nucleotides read TGTGCCAGCAGTGAACCACGAGGCACTGAAGCTTTCTTT. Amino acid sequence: CASSEPRGTEAFF.

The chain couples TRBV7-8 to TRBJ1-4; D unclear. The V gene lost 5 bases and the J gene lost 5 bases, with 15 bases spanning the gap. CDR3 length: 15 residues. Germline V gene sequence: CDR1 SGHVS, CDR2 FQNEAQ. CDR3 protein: CASSPLTRENEKLFF. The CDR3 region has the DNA TGTGCCAGCAGCCCGCTGACAAGAGAGAATGAAAAACTGTTTTTT.

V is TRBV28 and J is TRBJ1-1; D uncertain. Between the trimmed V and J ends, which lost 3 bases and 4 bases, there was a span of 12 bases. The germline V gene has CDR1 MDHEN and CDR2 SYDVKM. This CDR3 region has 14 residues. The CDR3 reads CASSFFRAGTEAFF. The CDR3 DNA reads TGTGCCAGCAGTTTCTTTAGAGCGGGCACTGAAGCTTTCTTT.

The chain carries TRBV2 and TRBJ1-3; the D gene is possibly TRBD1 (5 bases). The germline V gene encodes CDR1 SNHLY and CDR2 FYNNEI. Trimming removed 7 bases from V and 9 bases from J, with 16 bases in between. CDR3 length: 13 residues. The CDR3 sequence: CASKYDSRGTIYF. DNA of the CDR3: TGTGCCAGCAAATATGACAGTCGAGGCACCATATATTTT.

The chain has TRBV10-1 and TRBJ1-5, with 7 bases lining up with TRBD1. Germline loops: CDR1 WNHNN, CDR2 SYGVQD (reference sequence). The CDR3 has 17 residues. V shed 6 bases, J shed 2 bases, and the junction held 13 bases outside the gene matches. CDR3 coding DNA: TGCGCCAGCAGGACCCGGAACAGGGGAGGCGGCAATCAGCCCCAGCATTTT. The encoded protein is CASRTRNRGGGNQPQHF.

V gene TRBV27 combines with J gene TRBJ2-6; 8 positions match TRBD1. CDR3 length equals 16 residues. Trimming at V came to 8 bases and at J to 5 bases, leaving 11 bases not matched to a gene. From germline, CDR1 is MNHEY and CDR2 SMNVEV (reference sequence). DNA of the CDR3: TGTGCCAGCTCGGACAGGGCGGCTCTAAGGGCCAACGTCCTGACTTTC. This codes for CASSDRAALRANVLTF.

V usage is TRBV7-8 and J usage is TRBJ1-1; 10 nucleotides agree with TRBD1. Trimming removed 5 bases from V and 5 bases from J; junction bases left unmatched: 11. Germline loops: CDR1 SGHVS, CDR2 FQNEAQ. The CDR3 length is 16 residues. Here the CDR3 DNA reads TGTGCCAGCAGCCCTAGCCGGACAGGGGGAAGTACTGAAGCTTTCTTT. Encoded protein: CASSPSRTGGSTEAFF. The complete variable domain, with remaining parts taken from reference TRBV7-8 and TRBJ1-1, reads GAGVSQSPRYKVAKRGQDVALRCDPISGHVSLFWYQQALGQGPEFLTYFQNEAQLDKSGLPSDRFFAERPEGSVSTLKIQRTQQEDSAVYLCASSPSRTGGSTEAFFGQGTRLTVV.

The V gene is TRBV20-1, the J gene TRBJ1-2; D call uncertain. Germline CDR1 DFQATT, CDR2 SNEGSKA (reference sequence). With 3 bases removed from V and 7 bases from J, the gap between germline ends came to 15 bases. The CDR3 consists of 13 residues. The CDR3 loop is CSASLAAAGGYTF. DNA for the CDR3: TGCAGTGCTAGTCTAGCGGCAGCGGGTGGCTACACCTTC.

The CDR3 protein is CASSQDAATNEKLFF. Here the CDR3 DNA reads TGCGCCAGCAGCCAAGATGCAGCGACTAATGAAAAACTGTTTTTT. The chain combines TRBV4-1 with TRBJ1-4, with D hard to call. Germline V gives CDR1 MGHRA, CDR2 YSYEKL. Trimming stripped 0 bases from V and 2 bases from J, with 7 bases between. There are 15 residues in the CDR3.

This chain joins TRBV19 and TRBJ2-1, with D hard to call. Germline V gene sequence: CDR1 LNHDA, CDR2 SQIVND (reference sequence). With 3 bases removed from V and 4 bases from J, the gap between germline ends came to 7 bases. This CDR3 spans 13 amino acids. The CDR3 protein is CASSMAQYNEQFF. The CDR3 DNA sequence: TGTGCCAGTAGTATGGCCCAATACAATGAGCAGTTCTTC.

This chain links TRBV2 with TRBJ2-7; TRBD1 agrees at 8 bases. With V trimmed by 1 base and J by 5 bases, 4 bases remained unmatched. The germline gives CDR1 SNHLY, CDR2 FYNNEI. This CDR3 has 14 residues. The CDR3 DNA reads TGTGCCAGCAGTGAAGAAAGACAGGGGAACGAGCAGTACTTC. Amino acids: CASSEERQGNEQYF. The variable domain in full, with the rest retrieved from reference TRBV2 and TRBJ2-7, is EPEVTQTPSHQVTQMGQEVILRCVPISNHLYFYWYRQILGQKVEFLVSFYNNEISEKSEIFDDQFSVERPDGSNFTLKIRSTKLEDSAMYFCASSEERQGNEQYFGPGTRLTVT.

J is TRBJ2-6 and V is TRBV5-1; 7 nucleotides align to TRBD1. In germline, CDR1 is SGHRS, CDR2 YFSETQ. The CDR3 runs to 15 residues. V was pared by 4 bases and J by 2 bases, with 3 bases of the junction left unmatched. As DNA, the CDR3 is TGCGCCAGCAGCAGACAGGGAACTGGGGCCAACGTCCTGACTTTC. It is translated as CASSRQGTGANVLTF.

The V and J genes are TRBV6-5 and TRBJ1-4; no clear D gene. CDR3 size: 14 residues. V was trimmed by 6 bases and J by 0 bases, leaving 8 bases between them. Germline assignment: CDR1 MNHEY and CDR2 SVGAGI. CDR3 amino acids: CASRTGATNEKLFF. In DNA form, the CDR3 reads TGTGCCAGCAGGACGGGTGCAACTAATGAAAAACTGTTTTTT.

For the CDR3, the DNA is TGTGCCAGCAGCCAAGAGGTTTCAGGGGGCGCATCTGGCTATGGCTACACCTTC. It specifies CASSQEVSGGASGYGYTF. The gene calls are TRBV4-2 and TRBJ1-2; TRBD1 matches at 8 bases. CDR3 length equals 18 residues. CDR1 and CDR2 (germline): LGHNA, YNFKEQ. Losses at the gene ends were 0 bases for V and 4 bases for J; bases not matched to a gene: 13.

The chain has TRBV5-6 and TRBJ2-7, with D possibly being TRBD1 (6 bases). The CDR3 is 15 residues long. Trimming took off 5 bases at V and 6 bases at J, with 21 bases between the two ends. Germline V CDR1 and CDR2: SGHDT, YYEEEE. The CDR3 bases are TGTGCCAGCAGTCGGCTTCGAAACAGGGCGGGCGAGCAGTACTTC. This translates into CASSRLRNRAGEQYF.

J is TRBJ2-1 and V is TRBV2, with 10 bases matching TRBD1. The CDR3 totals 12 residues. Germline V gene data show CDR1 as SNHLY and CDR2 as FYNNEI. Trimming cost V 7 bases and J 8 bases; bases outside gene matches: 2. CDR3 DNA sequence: TGTGCCAGCAAGGACAGGGGGGATGAGCAGTTCTTC. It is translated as CASKDRGDEQFF.

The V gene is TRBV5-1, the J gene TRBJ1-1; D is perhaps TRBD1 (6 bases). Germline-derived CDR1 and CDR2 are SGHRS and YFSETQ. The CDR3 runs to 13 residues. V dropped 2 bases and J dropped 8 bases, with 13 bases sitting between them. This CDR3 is CASSFSLDREAFF. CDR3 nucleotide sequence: TGCGCCAGCAGCTTCTCTTTGGACAGAGAAGCTTTCTTT.

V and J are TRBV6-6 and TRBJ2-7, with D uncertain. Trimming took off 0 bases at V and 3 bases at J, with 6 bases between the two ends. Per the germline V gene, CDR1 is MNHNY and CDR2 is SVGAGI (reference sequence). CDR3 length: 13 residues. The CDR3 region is CASSYSQFYEQYF. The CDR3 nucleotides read TGTGCCAGCAGTTACTCACAGTTCTACGAGCAGTACTTC.

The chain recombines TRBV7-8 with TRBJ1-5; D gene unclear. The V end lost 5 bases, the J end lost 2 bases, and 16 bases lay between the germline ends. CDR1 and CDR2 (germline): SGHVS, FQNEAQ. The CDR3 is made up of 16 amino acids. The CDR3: CASSQRGLWGNQPQHF. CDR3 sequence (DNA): TGTGCCAGCAGCCAACGAGGGTTATGGGGCAATCAGCCCCAGCATTTT.

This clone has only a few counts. This CDR3 reads CASSPDRNYGYTF. CDR3 nucleotide sequence: TGTGCCAGCAGCCCCGACAGGAACTATGGCTACACCTTC. The chain couples TRBV5-6 to TRBJ1-2; a weak D match, TRBD1 (6 bases). Trimming removed 4 bases at V and 2 bases at J, with 9 bases between. The CDR3 contains 13 residues. Per the germline V gene, CDR1 is SGHDT and CDR2 is YYEEEE.

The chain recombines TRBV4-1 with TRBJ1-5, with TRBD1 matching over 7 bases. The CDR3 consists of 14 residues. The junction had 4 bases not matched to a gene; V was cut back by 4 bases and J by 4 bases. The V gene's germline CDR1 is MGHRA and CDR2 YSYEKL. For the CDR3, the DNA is TGCGCCAGCAGCCCCCCAGGGGGAAATCAGCCCCAGCATTTT. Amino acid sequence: CASSPPGGNQPQHF.

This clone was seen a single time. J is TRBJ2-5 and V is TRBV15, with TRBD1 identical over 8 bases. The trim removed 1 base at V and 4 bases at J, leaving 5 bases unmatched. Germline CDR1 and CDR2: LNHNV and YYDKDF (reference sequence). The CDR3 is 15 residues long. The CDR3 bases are TGTGCCACCAGCAGAGGCAGGGGGCTTTCAGAGACCCAGTACTTC. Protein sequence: CATSRGRGLSETQYF.

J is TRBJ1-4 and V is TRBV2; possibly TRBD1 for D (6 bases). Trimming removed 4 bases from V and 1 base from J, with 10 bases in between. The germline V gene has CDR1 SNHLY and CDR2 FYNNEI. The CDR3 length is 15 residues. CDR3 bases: TGTGCCAGCAGTGGAACGACAGGAACTAATGAAAAACTGTTTTTT. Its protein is CASSGTTGTNEKLFF.

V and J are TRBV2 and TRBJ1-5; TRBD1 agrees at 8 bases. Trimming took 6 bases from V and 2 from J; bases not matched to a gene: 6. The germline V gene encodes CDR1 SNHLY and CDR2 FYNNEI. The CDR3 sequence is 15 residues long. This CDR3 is CASSLTGDGNQPQHF. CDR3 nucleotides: TGTGCCAGCAGCCTGACAGGGGATGGCAATCAGCCCCAGCATTTT.